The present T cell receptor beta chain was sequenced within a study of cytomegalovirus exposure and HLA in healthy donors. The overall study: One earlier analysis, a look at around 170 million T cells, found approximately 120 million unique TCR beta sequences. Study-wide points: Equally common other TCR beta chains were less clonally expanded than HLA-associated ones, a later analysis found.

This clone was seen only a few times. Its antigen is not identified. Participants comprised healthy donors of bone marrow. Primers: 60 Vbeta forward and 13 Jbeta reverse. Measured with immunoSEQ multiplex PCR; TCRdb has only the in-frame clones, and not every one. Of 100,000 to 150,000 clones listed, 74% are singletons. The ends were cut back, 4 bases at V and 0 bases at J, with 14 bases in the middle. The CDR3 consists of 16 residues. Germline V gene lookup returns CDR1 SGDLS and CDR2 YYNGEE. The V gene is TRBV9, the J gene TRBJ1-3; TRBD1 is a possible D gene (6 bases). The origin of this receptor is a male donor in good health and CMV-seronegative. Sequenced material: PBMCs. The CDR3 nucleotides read TGTGCCAGCAGCATAACAGACAGGAGCTCTGGAAACACCATATATTTT. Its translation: CASSITDRSSGNTIYF. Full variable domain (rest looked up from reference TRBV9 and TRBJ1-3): DSGVTQTPKHLITATGQRVTLRCSPRSGDLSVYWYQQSLDQGLQFLIQYYNGEERAKGNILERFSAQQFPDLHSELNLSSLELGDSALYFCASSITDRSSGNTIYFGEGSWLTVV.